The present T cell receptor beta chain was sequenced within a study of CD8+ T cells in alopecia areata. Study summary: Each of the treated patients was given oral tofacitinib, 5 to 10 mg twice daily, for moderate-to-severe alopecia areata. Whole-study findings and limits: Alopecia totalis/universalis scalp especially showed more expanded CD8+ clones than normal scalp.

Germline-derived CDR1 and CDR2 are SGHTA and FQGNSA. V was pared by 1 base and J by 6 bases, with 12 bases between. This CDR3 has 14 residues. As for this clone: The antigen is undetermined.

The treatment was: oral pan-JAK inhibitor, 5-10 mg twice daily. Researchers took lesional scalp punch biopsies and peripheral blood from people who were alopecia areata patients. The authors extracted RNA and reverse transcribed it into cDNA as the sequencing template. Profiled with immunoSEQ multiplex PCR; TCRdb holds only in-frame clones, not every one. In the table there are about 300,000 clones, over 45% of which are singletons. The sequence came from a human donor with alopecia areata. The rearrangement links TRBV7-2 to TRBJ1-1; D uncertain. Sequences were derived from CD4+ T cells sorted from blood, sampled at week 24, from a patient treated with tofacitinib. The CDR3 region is CASSLVESAPEAFF. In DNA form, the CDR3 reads TGTGCCAGCAGCTTAGTCGAGTCAGCGCCTGAAGCTTTCTTT.